A single sample is the source of the 26 T cell receptor beta chains below, sequenced in a study of human T cells and chemical hapten exposure. TCRdb re-analysed the RACE reads in MiXCR, keeping a single row per CDR3 protein. The sample yields about 73,000 distinct CDR3 sequences, around 8.8% seen once. Time point given: patch test 2, 6 weeks after DPC sensitization. Treatment indicated: therapeutic diphenylcyclopropenone sensitization with weekly scalp DPC. Sequencing used whole blood, obtained in connection with sensitization to the hapten diphenylcyclopropenone (DPC). Receptors were obtained from a woman in her fifties or sixties with alopecia areata. Some clones in this sample may be carry-over from other donors' samples.

The table lists this clonotype with many counts. The genes are TRBV5-1 and TRBJ1-1, with D unclear. Between the trimmed V and J ends, which lost 4 bases and 5 bases, there was a span of 12 bases. This CDR3 comprises 13 residues. CDR1 SGHRS and CDR2 YFSETQ come from the germline V gene. This CDR3 is CASSPEIGTEAFF. Here the CDR3 DNA reads TGCGCCAGCAGCCCCGAAATCGGGACTGAAGCTTTCTTT.

The chain couples TRBV7-2 to TRBJ1-1, with D maybe TRBD1 (5 bases). V was cut by 2 bases and J by 6 bases, with 16 bases left in between. The CDR3 runs 15 residues. Germline V gene data show CDR1 as SGHTA and CDR2 as FQGNSA. DNA of the CDR3: TGTGCCAGCAGCTTAAGGGGAACGGCAGGACCTGAAGCTTTCTTT. It encodes CASSLRGTAGPEAFF. The full variable domain, rest sourced from reference TRBV7-2 and TRBJ1-1, is GAGVSQSPSNKVTEKGKDVELRCDPISGHTALYWYRQSLGQGLEFLIYFQGNSAPDKSGLPSDRFSAERTGGSVSTLTIQRTQQEDSAVYLCASSLRGTAGPEAFFGQGTRLTVV.

This clonotype was seen many times. V and J are TRBV29-1 and TRBJ2-1, with D maybe TRBD1 (6 bases). Germline V CDR1 and CDR2: SQVTM, ANQGSEA. Trimming pared 2 bases from V and 7 bases from J, leaving 6 bases between. The CDR3 spans 11 residues. CDR3 protein: CSVERGNEQFF. The CDR3 DNA follows: TGCAGCGTTGAAAGGGGGAATGAGCAGTTCTTC.

Many counts were recorded for this clonotype. V and J are TRBV12-3 or TRBV12-4 and TRBJ2-3; 8 bases agree with TRBD1. The CDR3 loop spans 15 amino acids. Trimming cost V 6 bases and J 2 bases; bases outside gene matches: 7. CDR3 residues: CASRPTGAHTDTQYF. CDR3 bases: TGTGCCAGCAGGCCGACAGGGGCTCACACAGATACGCAGTATTTT.

The chain uses TRBV15 and TRBJ2-3; TRBD1 matches at 9 bases. Germline loops: CDR1 LNHNV, CDR2 YYDKDF (reference sequence). The CDR3 loop spans 17 amino acids. Trimming cost V 1 base and J 1 base; bases outside gene matches: 6. The CDR3 region has the DNA TGTGCCACCAGCAGAGGTGCGTGGACAGGGGGCACAGATACGCAGTATTTT. This codes for CATSRGAWTGGTDTQYF.

This clonotype was seen ten or more times. The rearrangement links TRBV20-1 to TRBJ2-1, with 8 bases aligning to TRBD2. After removal of 5 bases from V and 5 bases from J, the junction contained 5 bases not matched to a gene. The length of the CDR3 is 13 residues. Germline values: CDR1 DFQATT, CDR2 SNEGSKA (reference sequence). The CDR3 region has the DNA TGCAGTGCTCCAGCGGGGGAACACAATGAGCAGTTCTTC. Its protein product is CSAPAGEHNEQFF.

At least ten counts were recorded for this clonotype. V and J are TRBV5-1 and TRBJ2-5; TRBD1 might be the D (6 bases). This CDR3 region has 15 residues. The ends were cut back, 0 bases at V and 2 bases at J, with 11 bases in the middle. Germline V CDR1 and CDR2: SGHRS, YFSETQ. Here the CDR3 DNA reads TGCGCCAGCAGCTTGGTTGGACAGCCTCAAGAGACCCAGTACTTC. Its translation: CASSLVGQPQETQYF.

This clonotype was counted a few times. The chain carries TRBV29-1 and TRBJ1-5; TRBD1 aligns across 9 bases. Germline V gene lookup returns CDR1 SQVTM and CDR2 ANQGSEA. This CDR3 region has 16 residues. After removal of 6 bases from V and 0 bases from J, the junction contained 9 bases not matched to a gene. The CDR3 DNA follows: TGCAGCGTGCAAAAGGACAGGGGCAATAGCAATCAGCCCCAGCATTTT. Encoded protein: CSVQKDRGNSNQPQHF.

A few counts support this clonotype. This chain links TRBV5-5 with TRBJ2-7, with 7 bases fitting TRBD2. The CDR3 is made up of 16 amino acids. Germline V lookup: CDR1 SGHKS, CDR2 YYEKEE (reference sequence). J was trimmed by 5 bases and V by 1 base; bases with no gene match: 12. CDR3 in amino acids: CASSLSVAAGAHEQYF. CDR3 nucleotides: TGTGCCAGCAGCTTGTCAGTGGCCGCGGGAGCTCACGAGCAGTACTTC.

The rearrangement links TRBV7-2 to TRBJ2-5; D gene uncertain. The CDR3 is made up of 13 amino acids. Germline V gene data show CDR1 as SGHTA and CDR2 as FQGNSA. Trimming removed 0 bases from V and 2 bases from J, with 4 bases in between. The CDR3: CASSLARQETQYF. For the CDR3, the DNA is TGTGCCAGCAGCTTAGCCAGACAAGAGACCCAGTACTTC.

In its sample, this clonotype was seen many times. The chain has TRBV12-3 or TRBV12-4 and TRBJ1-4; 7 nucleotides align to TRBD1. This CDR3 has 14 residues. Losses at the gene ends were 6 bases for V and 3 bases for J; bases not matched to a gene: 4. CDR3 nucleotides: TGTGCCAGCAGATCCAGGGGGGCTAATGAAAAACTGTTTTTT. Protein: CASRSRGANEKLFF.

A few counts support this clonotype. This rearrangement joins TRBV20-1 to TRBJ1-6; TRBD1 aligns across 9 bases. The germline V gene encodes CDR1 DFQATT and CDR2 SNEGSKA (reference sequence). Trimming cost V 7 bases and J 10 bases; bases outside gene matches: 5. CDR3 length: 12 amino acids. The CDR3 is CSVVTGGSPLHF. The CDR3 DNA follows: TGCAGTGTCGTAACAGGGGGCTCACCCCTCCACTTT.

This clonotype was counted only a few times. The rearrangement joins TRBV6-1 to TRBJ2-7; D is perhaps TRBD1 (6 bases). Germline-derived CDR1 and CDR2 are MNHNS and SASEGT. V lost 6 bases to trimming and J lost 2 bases, with 14 bases between them. The CDR3 sequence is 14 residues long. DNA of the CDR3: TGTGCCAGCAGAGAACCGGGACAAGCCTACGAGCAGTACTTC. This sequence encodes CASREPGQAYEQYF.

This clonotype turned up a few times. The chain couples TRBV12-3 or TRBV12-4 to TRBJ2-7; D might be TRBD1 (5 bases). Trimming left V 0 bases short and J 4 bases short, with 10 bases between. The CDR3 extends over 14 amino acids. In DNA, the CDR3 is TGTGCCAGCAGTTTAGCCGGCAGGGATTACGAGCAGTACTTC. As protein: CASSLAGRDYEQYF.

This chain joins TRBV20-1 and TRBJ2-4; D unresolved. V lost 1 base, J lost 0 bases, and 7 bases lay in between. The CDR3 runs 14 residues. Germline CDR1 is DFQATT and CDR2 is SNEGSKA (reference sequence). The CDR3 region is CSARGLLAKNIQYF. CDR3 nucleotides: TGCAGTGCTAGAGGGCTACTAGCCAAAAACATTCAGTACTTC.

In this sample, this clonotype turned up a few times. The chain combines TRBV20-1 with TRBJ2-7, with D unresolved. Germline V gives CDR1 DFQATT, CDR2 SNEGSKA (reference sequence). The germline V and J ends were trimmed by 7 bases and 0 bases, with 16 bases remaining between them. CDR3 size: 14 residues. CDR3 residues: CSVSGYPSSYEQYF. The DNA for the CDR3 is TGCAGTGTCTCGGGCTACCCAAGCTCCTACGAGCAGTACTTC.

The rearrangement uses TRBV6-6 and TRBJ2-1; 11 nucleotides agree with TRBD2. The germline gives CDR1 MNHNY, CDR2 SVGAGI (reference sequence). Losses at the gene ends were 6 bases for V and 10 bases for J; bases not matched to a gene: 8. This CDR3 is built from 14 residues. CDR3 amino acids: CASSGSGGAREQFF. The CDR3, as DNA: TGTGCCAGCAGCGGTAGCGGGGGGGCTCGGGAGCAGTTCTTC.

The chain uses TRBV10-3 and TRBJ2-7, with TRBD1 matching 8 bases. J was trimmed by 2 bases and V by 6 bases; bases with no gene match: 9. This CDR3 is built from 15 residues. Germline-derived CDR1 and CDR2 are ENHRY and SYGVKD. Here the CDR3 reads CAISPWTGQPYEQYF. The DNA of the CDR3 is TGTGCCATCAGCCCCTGGACAGGGCAACCCTACGAGCAGTACTTC.

This chain joins TRBV12-3 or TRBV12-4 and TRBJ2-3; D call uncertain. There are 15 residues in the CDR3. V gave up 6 bases and J gave up 0 bases, with 13 bases separating them. This CDR3 reads CASRSGTYSTDTQYF. As DNA, the CDR3 is TGTGCCAGCAGGTCCGGAACTTATAGCACAGATACGCAGTATTTT.

This clonotype was picked up many times. This rearrangement joins TRBV19 to TRBJ2-2, with D uncertain. Germline lookup yields CDR1 LNHDA and CDR2 SQIVND (reference sequence). This CDR3 is 11 amino acids long. V was trimmed by 5 bases and J by 6 bases, leaving 4 bases between them. CDR3 bases: TGTGCCAGTAGTGGTCCCGGGGAGCTGTTTTTT. This gives the protein CASSGPGELFF.

The chain recombines TRBV29-1 with TRBJ2-1; TRBD2 might be the D (6 bases). Germline V CDR1 and CDR2: SQVTM, ANQGSEA. This CDR3 contains 17 residues. V was trimmed by 4 bases and J by 1 base, leaving 20 bases between them. The CDR3: CSVGPALERGSYNEQFF. The CDR3 nucleotides are TGCAGCGTTGGTCCCGCCCTGGAACGGGGGTCCTACAATGAGCAGTTCTTC.

This clonotype was picked up a small number of times. The V gene is TRBV12-3 or TRBV12-4, the J gene TRBJ1-5; D is uncertain. The CDR3 covers 12 residues. The V gene lost 2 bases and the J gene lost 7 bases, with 6 bases spanning the gap. In nucleotides, the CDR3 is TGTGCCAGCAGTTTACGGTGGCAGCCCCAGCATTTT. It specifies CASSLRWQPQHF.

This clonotype appeared a few times. The chain joins TRBV5-1 to TRBJ2-1, with 8 positions matching TRBD2. CDR1 is SGHRS, CDR2 YFSETQ, per germline. The CDR3 runs to 15 residues. Trimming took 0 bases from V and 10 from J; bases not matched to a gene: 9. The DNA for the CDR3 is TGCGCCAGCAGCTTGGCCAGGCGGGGGGAAGGAGAGCAGTTCTTC. It yields the protein CASSLARRGEGEQFF.

V and J are TRBV9 and TRBJ1-6, with D maybe TRBD1 (5 bases). The V gene's germline CDR1 is SGDLS and CDR2 YYNGEE. The V and J ends lost 3 bases and 5 bases respectively, with 9 bases between them. The CDR3 consists of 14 residues. This chain's CDR3 is CASSDRTHNSPLHF. The CDR3 nucleotides are TGTGCCAGCAGCGACAGGACTCATAATTCACCCCTCCACTTT.

This clonotype has ten or more counts. The CDR3 region has the DNA TGCAGTGCTAGGTACGAGGCACGGCAGCCCCAGCATTTT. Protein product: CSARYEARQPQHF. V and J are TRBV20-1 and TRBJ1-5; D gene unclear. From germline, CDR1 is DFQATT and CDR2 SNEGSKA (reference sequence). The CDR3 spans 13 residues. V was cut by 3 bases and J by 7 bases, with 13 bases left in between.

The gene calls are TRBV7-2 and TRBJ2-1; D is possibly TRBD2 (5 bases). The CDR3 contains 12 residues. Trimming stripped 9 bases from V and 4 bases from J, with 10 bases between. Germline V gives CDR1 SGHTA, CDR2 FQGNSA. The DNA for the CDR3 is TGTGCCAGTGGGCGGGCTTACAATGAGCAGTTCTTC. Amino acid sequence: CASGRAYNEQFF.